The T cell receptor (beta chain) under discussion was sequenced for a study of OX40 agonist ivuxolimab in advanced cancers. General study results and limits: Near-lowest levels of clonal expansion characterized partial responders at 0.1-3.0 mg/kg.

Assay used: immunoSEQ multiplex PCR; TCRdb lists only in-frame clones, some missing. The data hold tens of thousands of clones, with 75% to 90% observed a single time. Per germline, CDR1 SGHRS and CDR2 YFSETQ. The V end was cut by 0 bases, the J end by 2 bases, with 9 bases between. This CDR3 region has 14 residues. Note on this clone: Its antigen is undetermined.

The input for sequencing was CD4+ or CD8+ T cells sorted from blood, taken in a trial of the OX40 agonist ivuxolimab. The chain has TRBV5-1 and TRBJ2-7; D unclear. This TCR derives from an adult with an advanced solid tumor such as melanoma, head and neck, liver or kidney cancer. This chain's CDR3 is CASSLAYGPYEQYF. The CDR3 bases are TGCGCCAGCAGCTTGGCCTATGGGCCCTACGAGCAGTACTTC. Together with reference TRBV5-1 and TRBJ2-7, the CDR3 gives the full variable domain: KAGVTQTPRYLIKTRGQQVTLSCSPISGHRSVSWYQQTPGQGLQFLFEYFSETQRNKGNFPGRFSGRQFSNSRSEMNVSTLELGDSALYLCASSLAYGPYEQYFGPGTRLTVT.